The 32 T cell receptor beta chains below were found in one sample sequenced in a study of blood T cell repertoires in COVID-19. Using immunoSEQ multiplex PCR, the repertoire was profiled, and TCRdb retains in-frame clones only, with some absent. The repertoire consists of roughly 230,000 clones, with around 83% occurring once and the leading ten covering less than 7.5%. Sequenced sample: peripheral blood. Receptor source: a woman in her fifties or sixties with acute or convalescent COVID-19.

The CDR3 DNA is TGCAGCGTCGGAGGACAGGGAGGGAACTATGGCTACACCTTC. Translation gives CSVGGQGGNYGYTF. V gene TRBV29-1 combines with J gene TRBJ1-2; 8 bases are a match to TRBD1. The CDR3 has 14 residues. From germline, CDR1 is SQVTM and CDR2 ANQGSEA. V dropped 6 bases and J dropped 2; count of bases not matched to a gene: 8.

V and J are TRBV4-1 and TRBJ1-2, with no clear D. The CDR3 is 14 residues long. Germline V gene lookup returns CDR1 MGHRA and CDR2 YSYEKL. Between the trimmed V and J ends, which lost 2 bases and 4 bases, there was a span of 11 bases. DNA of the CDR3: TGCGCCAGCAGCCAATTTGGTACAGCCTATGGCTACACCTTC. It codes for CASSQFGTAYGYTF.

The chain combines TRBV10-1 with TRBJ1-3, with D uncertain. Germline V gene data show CDR1 as WNHNN and CDR2 as SYGVQD (reference sequence). The germline V and J ends were trimmed by 2 bases and 2 bases, with 7 bases remaining between them. The CDR3 has 14 amino acids. The CDR3 sequence: CASSETDPGNTIYF. DNA of the CDR3: TGCGCCAGCAGTGAGACAGATCCTGGAAACACCATATATTTT.

The rearrangement uses TRBV6-2 or TRBV6-3 and TRBJ2-5, with 12 bases that match TRBD2. Trimming removed 6 bases from V and 3 bases from J; junction bases left unmatched: 2. The germline gives CDR1 MNHEY, CDR2 SVGEGT. The CDR3 length is 14 residues. CDR3 protein: CASRPSGGEETQYF. The CDR3 coding sequence is TGTGCCAGCAGACCTAGCGGGGGGGAAGAGACCCAGTACTTC.

CDR3 nucleotide sequence: TGTGCCAGTAGTACCCCTAATCCGGGGGGGACCCAGTACTTC. This translates into CASSTPNPGGTQYF. This chain connects TRBV19 to TRBJ2-5; 7 positions match TRBD2. The germline gives CDR1 LNHDA, CDR2 SQIVND (reference sequence). There are 14 residues in the CDR3. Trimming at V came to 4 bases and at J to 7 bases, leaving 9 bases not matched to a gene. The full variable domain, rest sourced from reference TRBV19 and TRBJ2-5, is DGGITQSPKYLFRKEGQNVTLSCEQNLNHDAMYWYRQDPGQGLRLIYYSQIVNDFQKGDIAEGYSVSREKKESFPLTVTSAQKNPTAFYLCASSTPNPGGTQYFGPGTRLLVL.

The chain joins TRBV3-1 (or the pseudogene TRBV3-2) to TRBJ2-6; 10 nucleotides align to TRBD1. Germline values: CDR1 LGHDT, CDR2 YNNKEL (reference sequence). The J segment lost 2 bases and the V segment lost 0 bases, leaving 10 bases of the junction unmatched. This CDR3 region has 20 residues. The CDR3 reads CASSQEIPGQGRPGANVLTF. For the CDR3, the DNA is TGTGCCAGCAGCCAAGAGATCCCGGGACAGGGGAGACCTGGGGCCAACGTCCTGACTTTC.

On this clone itself: The same CDR3 is also encoded by other DNA sequences in this sample. The chain recombines TRBV5-4 with TRBJ1-1, with D possibly being TRBD1 (5 bases). Germline V lookup: CDR1 SGHNT, CDR2 YYREEE (reference sequence). The CDR3 has 13 residues. V was clipped by 4 bases and J by 2 bases, with 9 bases between them. The CDR3 sequence is CASSRDRNTEAFF. CDR3 DNA sequence: TGTGCCAGCAGCCGAGACAGAAACACTGAAGCTTTCTTT.

The CDR3 sequence: CASRRLAGGFLEQYF. The CDR3 bases are TGTGCCAGCCGAAGACTAGCGGGGGGGTTTTTAGAGCAGTACTTC. J is TRBJ2-7 and V is TRBV28, with 14 bases lining up with TRBD2. This CDR3 has 15 residues. CDR1 MDHEN and CDR2 SYDVKM come from the germline V gene. J lost 7 bases, V lost 8 bases, and 10 bases had no gene match.

The chain carries TRBV11-2 and TRBJ1-6; D is undetermined. Germline V gives CDR1 SGHAT, CDR2 FQNNGV. V dropped 5 bases and J dropped 8 bases, with 19 bases sitting between them. CDR3 length equals 16 residues. CDR3 sequence reads: CASSPGGFWEDSPLHF. The CDR3 nucleotides read TGTGCCAGCAGCCCAGGCGGGTTCTGGGAGGATTCACCCCTCCACTTT.

The chain links TRBV18 to TRBJ1-2; unclear D gene. The CDR3 is 13 amino acids. The V and J ends lost 6 bases and 6 bases respectively, with 14 bases between them. Per germline, CDR1 KGHSH and CDR2 LQKENI. CDR3 sequence (DNA): TGTGCCAGCTCCCCGGGGTTAGCGGATGGCTACACCTTC. Amino acids: CASSPGLADGYTF.

The chain uses TRBV14 and TRBJ1-6, with a tentative D call TRBD1 (6 bases). Per the germline V gene, CDR1 is SGHDN and CDR2 is FVKESK. The CDR3 length is 13 residues. The V end was cut by 5 bases, the J end by 7 bases, with 9 bases between. Here the CDR3 reads CASSATGNSPLHF. CDR3 bases: TGTGCCAGCAGCGCGACAGGCAATTCACCCCTCCACTTT.

The chain employs TRBV10-2 and TRBJ1-1; weak D call: TRBD1 (5 bases). Germline V CDR1 and CDR2: WSHSY, SAAADI. The CDR3 consists of 11 residues. V lost 8 bases and J 8 bases, leaving 12 bases between the germline ends. The CDR3 bases are TGCGCCAGCCTGGTGGGGGGAGAAGCTTTCTTT. Its translation: CASLVGGEAFF.

The J gene is TRBJ1-5, the V gene TRBV12-3 or TRBV12-4, with D perhaps TRBD1 (5 bases). With 6 bases removed from V and 7 bases from J, the gap between germline ends came to 13 bases. The CDR3 runs 13 residues. CDR3 amino acids: CASRPGQGQPQHF. As DNA, the CDR3 is TGTGCCAGCAGGCCCGGGCAGGGCCAGCCCCAGCATTTT.

V gene TRBV3-1 (or the pseudogene TRBV3-2) combines with J gene TRBJ1-2, with D possibly matching TRBD1 (5 bases). Germline V gene lookup returns CDR1 LGHDT and CDR2 YNNKEL (reference sequence). V lost 8 bases, J lost 6 bases, and 16 bases lay in between. The CDR3 has 13 amino acids. The CDR3 protein is CASEKRGIDGYTF. The CDR3 DNA sequence: TGTGCCAGCGAGAAAAGGGGAATTGATGGCTACACCTTC.

This clone was detected only once. V usage is TRBV5-1 and J usage is TRBJ1-2, with 11 bases that match TRBD1. V gave up 4 bases and J gave up 6 bases; unmatched junction bases: 11. The CDR3 length is 16 residues. Per the germline V gene, CDR1 is SGHRS and CDR2 is YFSETQ. CDR3 residues: CASSPALRTGGHGYTF. CDR3 in DNA: TGCGCCAGCAGCCCGGCTCTCCGGACAGGGGGCCATGGCTACACCTTC. The complete variable domain, with remaining parts taken from reference TRBV5-1 and TRBJ1-2, reads KAGVTQTPRYLIKTRGQQVTLSCSPISGHRSVSWYQQTPGQGLQFLFEYFSETQRNKGNFPGRFSGRQFSNSRSEMNVSTLELGDSALYLCASSPALRTGGHGYTFGSGTRLTVV.

The chain combines TRBV27 with TRBJ1-5; 8 nucleotides align to TRBD1. Germline assignment: CDR1 MNHEY and CDR2 SMNVEV (reference sequence). The CDR3 contains 14 residues. Trimming at V came to 2 bases and at J to 6 bases, leaving 3 bases not matched to a gene. The CDR3 protein is CASSLATGGQPQHF. The CDR3 DNA sequence: TGTGCCAGCAGTTTAGCCACAGGGGGTCAGCCCCAGCATTTT.

The V call is TRBV29-1, the J call TRBJ2-5; 9 positions match TRBD2. The CDR3 totals 14 residues. Germline V gene data show CDR1 as SQVTM and CDR2 as ANQGSEA. After removal of 5 bases from V and 5 bases from J, the junction contained 9 bases not matched to a gene. The CDR3 loop reads CSVQTSGWGETQYF. The CDR3 DNA is TGCAGCGTTCAGACTAGCGGTTGGGGGGAGACCCAGTACTTC.

The V and J genes are TRBV6-5 and TRBJ2-7, with D perhaps TRBD2 (6 bases). V lost 6 bases and J lost 6, with 12 bases in between. The CDR3 runs 12 residues. CDR1 and CDR2 from the germline V gene are MNHEY and SVGAGI. The CDR3 DNA is TGTGCCAGCAGGTGGTCAGCGGGCGAGCAGTACTTC. Translating gives CASRWSAGEQYF.

The chain links TRBV4-1 to TRBJ1-5; possibly TRBD1 for D (6 bases). The V end was cut by 1 base, the J end by 11 bases, with 18 bases between. Germline V lookup: CDR1 MGHRA, CDR2 YSYEKL. The CDR3 is 15 amino acids. CDR3 nucleotides: TGCGCCAGCAGCCAAGGCCAGGGGACGATCGGTGCCCAGCATTTT. Translating it yields CASSQGQGTIGAQHF.

The CDR3 protein is CAAGTGGFGYTF. The CDR3 bases are TGTGCCGCGGGGACAGGGGGCTTTGGCTACACCTTC. This chain uses TRBV30 with TRBJ1-2, with 12 bases fitting TRBD1. The germline V gene has CDR1 GTSNPN and CDR2 SVGIG (reference sequence). After removal of 8 bases from V and 7 bases from J, the junction contained 5 bases not matched to a gene. The CDR3 contains 12 residues.

The V and J genes are TRBV29-1 and TRBJ1-5; possibly TRBD1 for D (5 bases). Germline assignment: CDR1 SQVTM and CDR2 ANQGSEA. The CDR3 is 12 amino acids. V lost 5 bases and J lost 8, with 13 bases in between. CDR3 loop: CSVQGAGEPQHF. For the CDR3, the DNA is TGCAGCGTTCAGGGTGCGGGGGAGCCCCAGCATTTT. Supplemented by reference TRBV29-1 and TRBJ1-5, the full variable domain reads SAVISQKPSRDICQRGTSLTIQCQVDSQVTMMFWYRQQPGQSLTLIATANQGSEATYESGFVIDKFPISRPNLTFSTLTVSNMSPEDSSIYLCSVQGAGEPQHFGDGTRLSIL.

Here the CDR3 DNA reads TGCAGCGTTGAGGGGCCAGGGGGCTTCGACGAGCAGTACTTC. Translating gives CSVEGPGGFDEQYF. The genes are TRBV29-1 and TRBJ2-7; 8 bases are a match to TRBD1. The CDR3 extends over 14 amino acids. The V segment lost 3 bases and the J segment 5 bases; nucleotides outside the gene matches: 9. CDR1 SQVTM and CDR2 ANQGSEA come from the germline V gene.

The rearrangement links TRBV11-2 to TRBJ2-7; 15 bases fit TRBD2. CDR1 SGHAT and CDR2 FQNNGV come from the germline V gene. The length of the CDR3 is 14 residues. With 6 bases clipped from V and 5 bases from J, the junction kept 2 bases outside the gene matches. This chain's CDR3 is CASRGLAGGNEQYF. CDR3 coding DNA: TGTGCCAGCAGGGGACTAGCGGGGGGCAACGAGCAGTACTTC.

The chain employs TRBV6-1 and TRBJ2-7; the D gene is possibly TRBD2 (6 bases). V was shortened by 3 bases and J by 2 bases, with 14 bases between the two germline ends. The CDR3 sequence is 15 residues long. The germline CDR1 and CDR2 sequences are MNHNS and SASEGT. The CDR3 DNA is TGTGCCAGCAGTGATGCCGGGGGAAACCCCTACGAGCAGTACTTC. This translates into CASSDAGGNPYEQYF.

On this clone itself: Germline is not matched at one junction end, which may reflect a read error. V gene TRBV6-5 combines with J gene TRBJ2-7; TRBD1 agrees at 8 bases. Germline lookup yields CDR1 MNHEY and CDR2 SVGAGI. This CDR3 has 15 residues. In DNA, the CDR3 is TGTGCCAACAGTTACTCGGGGGACAGGTTGTACGAGCAGTACTTC. Translation: CANSYSGDRLYEQYF.

The chain links TRBV7-9 to TRBJ1-6; 7 bases align to TRBD1. The CDR3 spans 14 residues. Germline values: CDR1 SEHNR, CDR2 FQNEAQ (reference sequence). V was clipped by 6 bases and J by 8 bases; unmatched bases: 7. CDR3 nucleotides: TGTGCCAGCAGGAACACAGGGGATCATTCACCCCTCCACTTT. Translating it yields CASRNTGDHSPLHF. Variable domain in full (rest from reference TRBV7-9 and TRBJ1-6): DTGVSQNPRHKITKRGQNVTFRCDPISEHNRLYWYRQTLGQGPEFLTYFQNEAQLEKSRLLSDRFSAERPKGSFSTLEIQRTEQGDSAMYLCASRNTGDHSPLHFGNGTRLTVT.

The chain has TRBV7-2 and TRBJ1-2; maybe TRBD1 (5 bases). The CDR3 length is 16 residues. V lost 3 bases, J lost 5 bases, and 19 bases lay in between. Germline V lookup: CDR1 SGHTA, CDR2 FQGNSA. As DNA, the CDR3 is TGTGCCAGCAGCTTCCGGGACTCTGAGCTTGGTTATGGCTACACCTTC. This gives the protein CASSFRDSELGYGYTF. The whole variable domain, remainder taken from reference TRBV7-2 and TRBJ1-2, is GAGVSQSPSNKVTEKGKDVELRCDPISGHTALYWYRQSLGQGLEFLIYFQGNSAPDKSGLPSDRFSAERTGGSVSTLTIQRTQQEDSAVYLCASSFRDSELGYGYTFGSGTRLTVV.

J is TRBJ1-5 and V is TRBV30; a possible D gene is TRBD1 (5 bases). V was shortened by 4 bases and J by 4 bases, with 5 bases between the two germline ends. This CDR3 is built from 11 residues. The germline V gene encodes CDR1 GTSNPN and CDR2 SVGIG (reference sequence). Here the CDR3 reads CAWTGNQPQHF. The CDR3 nucleotides read TGTGCCTGGACAGGGAATCAGCCCCAGCATTTT.

The chain links TRBV5-1 to TRBJ2-3; D gene unclear. Germline V gives CDR1 SGHRS, CDR2 YFSETQ. The CDR3 is 14 amino acids. Trimming pared 4 bases from V and 0 bases from J, leaving 9 bases between. Written as DNA, the CDR3 is TGCGCCAGCAGCGCGGAGCCTAGCACAGATACGCAGTATTTT. It encodes CASSAEPSTDTQYF.

This clone has a single count. The gene calls are TRBV6-5 and TRBJ2-2, with no clear D. Per the germline V gene, CDR1 is MNHEY and CDR2 is SVGAGI. V shed 10 bases and J shed 3 bases, with 9 bases lying between them. The CDR3 length is 12 residues. CDR3 sequence reads: CATEIHTGELFF. CDR3 DNA: TGTGCCACCGAGATACACACCGGGGAGCTGTTTTTT.

The V and J genes are TRBV2 and TRBJ1-1; 7 bases agree with TRBD1. V lost 6 bases to trimming and J lost 3 bases; unmatched junction nucleotides: 1. Germline V gives CDR1 SNHLY, CDR2 FYNNEI. CDR3 size: 12 residues. In nucleotides, the CDR3 is TGTGCCAGCAGCCAGGGGGACACTGAAGCTTTCTTT. Residues: CASSQGDTEAFF.

This chain joins TRBV6-1 and TRBJ1-4, with D tentatively TRBD1 (5 bases). Germline CDR1 MNHNS, CDR2 SASEGT. The CDR3 consists of 14 residues. V lost 0 bases to trimming and J lost 11 bases, with 13 bases between them. The DNA for the CDR3 is TGTGCCAGCAGTGAAGCGCCTGGGGCCGGGAAACTGTTTTTT. It yields the protein CASSEAPGAGKLFF.